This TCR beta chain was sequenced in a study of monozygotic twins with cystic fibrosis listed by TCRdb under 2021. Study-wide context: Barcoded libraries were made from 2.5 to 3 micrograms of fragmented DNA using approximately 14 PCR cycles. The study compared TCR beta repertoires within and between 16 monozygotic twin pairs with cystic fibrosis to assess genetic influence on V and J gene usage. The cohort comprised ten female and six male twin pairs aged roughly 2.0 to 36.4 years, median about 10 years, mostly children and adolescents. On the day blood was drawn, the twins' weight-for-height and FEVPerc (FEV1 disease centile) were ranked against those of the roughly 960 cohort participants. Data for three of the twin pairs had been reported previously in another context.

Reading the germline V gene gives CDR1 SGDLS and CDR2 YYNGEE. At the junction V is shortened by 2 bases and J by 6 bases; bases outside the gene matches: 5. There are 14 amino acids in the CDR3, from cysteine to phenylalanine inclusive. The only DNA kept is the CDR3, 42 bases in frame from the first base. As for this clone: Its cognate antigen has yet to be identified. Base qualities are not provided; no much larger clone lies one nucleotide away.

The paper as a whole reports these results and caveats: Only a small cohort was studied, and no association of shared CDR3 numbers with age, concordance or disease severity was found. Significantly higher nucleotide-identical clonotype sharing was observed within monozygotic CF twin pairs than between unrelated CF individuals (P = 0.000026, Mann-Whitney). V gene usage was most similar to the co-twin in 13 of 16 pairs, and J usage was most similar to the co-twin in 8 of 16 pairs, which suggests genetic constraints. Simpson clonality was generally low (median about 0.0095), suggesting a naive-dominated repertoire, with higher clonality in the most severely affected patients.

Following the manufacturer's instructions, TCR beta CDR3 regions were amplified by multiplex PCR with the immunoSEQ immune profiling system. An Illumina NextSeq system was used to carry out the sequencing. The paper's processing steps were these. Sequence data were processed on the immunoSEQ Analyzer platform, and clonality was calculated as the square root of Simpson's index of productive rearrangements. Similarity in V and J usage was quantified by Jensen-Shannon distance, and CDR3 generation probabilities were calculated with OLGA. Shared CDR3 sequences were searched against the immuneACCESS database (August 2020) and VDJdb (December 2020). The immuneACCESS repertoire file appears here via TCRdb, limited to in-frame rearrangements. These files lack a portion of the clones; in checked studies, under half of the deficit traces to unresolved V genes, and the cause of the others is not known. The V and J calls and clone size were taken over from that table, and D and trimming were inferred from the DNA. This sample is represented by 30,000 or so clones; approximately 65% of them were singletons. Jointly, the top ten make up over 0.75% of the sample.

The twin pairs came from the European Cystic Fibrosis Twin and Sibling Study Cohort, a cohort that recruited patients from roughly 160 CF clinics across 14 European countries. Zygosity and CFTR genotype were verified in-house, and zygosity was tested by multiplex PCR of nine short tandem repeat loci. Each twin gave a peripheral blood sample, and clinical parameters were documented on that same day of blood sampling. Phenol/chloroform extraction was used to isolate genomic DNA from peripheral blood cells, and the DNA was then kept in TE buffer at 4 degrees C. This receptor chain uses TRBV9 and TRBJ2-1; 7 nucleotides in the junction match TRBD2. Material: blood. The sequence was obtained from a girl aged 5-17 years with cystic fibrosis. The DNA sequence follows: TGTGCCAGCAGCGTCAGAGGCGGGGGCAATGAGCAGTTCTTC. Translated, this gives CASSVRGGGNEQFF.